This TCR beta chain was recorded in a study of T-cell memory formation after mild COVID-19. Study results and caveats: Day 15 to 85 contractors were CD4/CD8 balanced; later expanders leaned CD4+.

As concerns this clonotype: Its antigen remains unknown.

Trimming removed 1 base from V and 10 bases from J, with 13 bases in between. CDR1 is MNHEY and CDR2 is SVGEGT in the germline V gene. CDR3 length: 13 residues. After 5'RACE with constant-segment primers, TCR alpha and TCR beta cDNA libraries carrying sample barcodes and UMIs were obtained. From the 5' RACE reads, TCRdb called clonotypes with MiXCR, one entry per CDR3 protein. The data contain around 340,000 distinct CDR3 sequences, 15% to 20% of them singletons. The origin of this receptor is a man between 18 and 35 years old who had mild COVID-19 (a few samples of this study predate the infection). Cell type and time point are not known. Sequenced material: PBMCs or a T cell subset sorted from them (not recorded which). This chain connects TRBV6-2 or TRBV6-3 to TRBJ1-2; tentatively, D is TRBD1 (6 bases). The chain's CDR3 is CASSYWGAGVYTF. CDR3 coding DNA: TGTGCCAGCAGTTACTGGGGGGCTGGTGTCTACACCTTC.